This TCR beta chain came from a study of T cells in tumors after PD-1 blockade. On the study more broadly: No patient had prior checkpoint blockade, systemic immunosuppression, or radiotherapy within 4 weeks. Some patients also took daily vismodegib 150 mg during anti-PD-1 treatment. Whole-study findings and limits: Most post-therapy expanded exhausted CD8+ clones were new, undetected before treatment.

The time point here: second of two pre-therapy site-matched biopsies around 2 months apart. Site-matched primary tumor biopsies were taken before and after PD-1 blockade. Using immunoSEQ multiplex PCR, the repertoire was profiled, and TCRdb retains in-frame clones only, with some absent. Counted here are 2,000 or so clones, less than 80% occurring once; the ten biggest clones make up about 12%. Comments on this clone: Its antigen is as yet unknown.

Germline V CDR1 and CDR2: ENHRY, SYGVKD. The CDR3 has 14 residues. The V end lost 11 bases, the J end lost 1 base, and 16 bases lay between the germline ends. V and J are TRBV10-3 and TRBJ2-3; D gene unclear. This TCR was recovered from a human donor with basal cell carcinoma. The specimen comprised tumor tissue, sampled before anti-PD-1 treatment. CDR3: CAVRPDSGTDTQYF. In DNA, the CDR3 is TGTGCCGTGCGCCCCGACTCGGGCACAGATACGCAGTATTTT.